These 31 T cell receptor beta chains came from one sample sequenced in a study of human T cells and chemical hapten exposure. MiXCR was run by TCRdb on the RACE reads, yielding one entry per CDR3 protein. Of 35,000 to 55,000 distinct CDR3 sequences listed, around 3.4% are singletons. Time point in this sample: healthy volunteer bleed at 6 weeks. Unseparated into fractions, whole blood served as the source from which total RNA was extracted. The sample was whole blood. These receptors all stem from a human donor in good health. Some clones in this sample may be carry-over from other donors' samples.

The chain employs TRBV11-2 and TRBJ1-2, with 8 positions matching TRBD1. The CDR3 consists of 15 residues. Germline CDR1 reads SGHAT; CDR2 reads FQNNGV. V lost 5 bases, J lost 5 bases, and 10 bases stayed unmatched. CDR3 nucleotide sequence: TGTGCCAGCAGCCTCGGGACAGGCTTGGGTTATGGCTACACCTTC. Protein: CASSLGTGLGYGYTF.

The sample holds many counts of this clonotype. V and J are TRBV6-1 and TRBJ1-2, with 7 bases lining up with TRBD1. The V segment lost 8 bases and the J segment 12 bases; nucleotides outside the gene matches: 9. The CDR3 length is 11 residues. Germline loops: CDR1 MNHNS, CDR2 SASEGT. CDR3 nucleotides: TGTGCCAGCCCGGGACAGCAGTCTCACACCTTC. Translating it yields CASPGQQSHTF.

The DNA for the CDR3 is TGTGCCTGGGGGCAGGGACTGAACTATGGCTACACCTTC. Residues: CAWGQGLNYGYTF. V is TRBV30 and J is TRBJ1-2; the D gene is possibly TRBD1 (5 bases). Per the germline V gene, CDR1 is GTSNPN and CDR2 is SVGIG (reference sequence). Trimming stripped 5 bases from V and 2 bases from J, with 12 bases between. CDR3 size: 13 residues.

This clonotype was recorded many times. The rearrangement joins TRBV6-5 to TRBJ2-3; TRBD2 aligns across 11 bases. The CDR3 has 17 residues. J was trimmed by 3 bases and V by 0 bases; bases with no gene match: 5. Looked up from germline, CDR1 is MNHEY and CDR2 is SVGAGI. DNA of the CDR3: TGTGCCAGCAGTTACTCTAGACTAGCGGGAAGGACAGATACGCAGTATTTT. The encoded protein is CASSYSRLAGRTDTQYF.

The chain has TRBV28 and TRBJ2-6; D tentatively reads TRBD1 or TRBD2 (5 bases each). The CDR3 covers 17 residues. V shed 7 bases and J shed 2 bases, with 18 bases lying between them. Per the germline V gene, CDR1 is MDHEN and CDR2 is SYDVKM. The CDR3 reads CASTQEVGVAGANVLTF. The CDR3 DNA is TGTGCCAGCACCCAGGAGGTGGGGGTCGCTGGGGCCAACGTCCTGACTTTC.

This clonotype was recorded many times. The chain links TRBV9 to TRBJ2-1; 11 nucleotides align to TRBD2. Germline V gene lookup returns CDR1 SGDLS and CDR2 YYNGEE. The V segment lost 4 bases and the J segment 4 bases; nucleotides outside the gene matches: 7. This CDR3 contains 16 residues. CDR3 in amino acids: CASSYQTSGVYNEQFF. Here the CDR3 DNA reads TGTGCCAGCAGCTACCAGACTAGCGGGGTTTACAATGAGCAGTTCTTC.

This clonotype was detected a few times. The chain has TRBV5-1 and TRBJ1-1; D perhaps matches TRBD1 (5 bases). This CDR3 spans 15 amino acids. Trimming cost V 5 bases and J 2 bases, with 16 bases left between them. Germline V gives CDR1 SGHRS, CDR2 YFSETQ. The CDR3 coding sequence is TGCGCCAGCAGAACTGGGGGGGAGGAAAACACTGAAGCTTTCTTT. It encodes CASRTGGEENTEAFF.

This clonotype was recorded at least ten times. The J gene is TRBJ2-3, the V gene TRBV6-9, with D perhaps TRBD2 (6 bases). There are 13 residues in the CDR3. Germline CDR1 MNHGY, CDR2 SVAAGI. Trimming stripped 8 bases from V and 3 bases from J, with 12 bases between. CDR3 protein: CASPPSETDTQYF. Here the CDR3 DNA reads TGTGCCAGCCCCCCTAGCGAGACAGATACGCAGTATTTT.

This chain links TRBV6-1 with TRBJ2-2; 8 bases match TRBD2. CDR3 length equals 16 residues. The germline V gene has CDR1 MNHNS and CDR2 SASEGT. V dropped 4 bases and J dropped 7; count of bases not matched to a gene: 11. The CDR3 reads CASSGKMREVNGELFF. As DNA, the CDR3 is TGTGCCAGCAGTGGGAAGATGCGGGAGGTGAACGGGGAGCTGTTTTTT.

This clonotype has ten or more counts. The chain combines TRBV3-1 with TRBJ2-1; D may be TRBD1 (6 bases). This CDR3 comprises 15 residues. The germline CDR1 and CDR2 sequences are LGHDT and YNNKEL (reference sequence). The V end was cut by 2 bases, the J end by 4 bases, with 12 bases between. The CDR3 sequence: CASSQSPQGYNEQFF. DNA for the CDR3: TGTGCCAGCAGCCAAAGCCCACAGGGATACAATGAGCAGTTCTTC.

This clonotype was recorded many times. The chain employs TRBV28 and TRBJ2-2, with D hard to call. The ends were cut back, 7 bases at V and 5 bases at J, with 14 bases in the middle. This CDR3 is built from 14 residues. Germline V gene sequence: CDR1 MDHEN, CDR2 SYDVKM. The chain's CDR3 is CASIARFMTGELFF. The CDR3 DNA reads TGTGCCAGCATAGCCAGGTTCATGACCGGGGAGCTGTTTTTT.

This clonotype was recorded at least ten times. The rearrangement joins TRBV6-4 to TRBJ2-2; D is tentatively TRBD1 or TRBD2 (5 bases each). In germline, CDR1 is MRHNA, CDR2 SNTAGT. V lost 0 bases and J 4 bases, leaving 12 bases between the germline ends. The CDR3 contains 16 residues. CDR3 nucleotide sequence: TGTGCCAGCAGTGACTCGGGGCTAGCTGGCACCGGGGAGCTGTTTTTT. Its protein product is CASSDSGLAGTGELFF.

The chain couples TRBV28 to TRBJ1-1; D possibly corresponds to TRBD1 (5 bases). Germline V gene lookup returns CDR1 MDHEN and CDR2 SYDVKM. This CDR3 contains 15 residues. With 5 bases removed from V and 1 base from J, the gap between germline ends came to 14 bases. The CDR3 bases are TGTGCCAGCAGTGGGCACGGGACCAGGAACACTGAAGCTTTCTTT. Its translation: CASSGHGTRNTEAFF.

In this sample, this clonotype turned up a few times. This chain uses TRBV9 with TRBJ1-3; 7 bases line up with TRBD1. After removal of 3 bases from V and 4 bases from J, the junction contained 28 bases not matched to a gene. Per the germline V gene, CDR1 is SGDLS and CDR2 is YYNGEE. This CDR3 contains 22 residues. The CDR3 here is CASSGGILKVTGMNWVGNTIYF. CDR3 bases: TGTGCCAGCAGCGGTGGGATTCTTAAAGTGACAGGGATGAACTGGGTCGGAAACACCATATATTTT.

This chain connects TRBV18 to TRBJ1-2; D remains unclear. There are 13 residues in the CDR3. V shed 0 bases and J shed 6 bases, with 8 bases lying between them. Germline-derived CDR1 and CDR2 are KGHSH and LQKENI. CDR3 residues: CASSPPGGNGYTF. CDR3 DNA: TGTGCCAGCTCACCACCAGGTGGGAATGGCTACACCTTC.

This clonotype was seen only a few times. The V and J genes are TRBV7-6 and TRBJ2-3, with 8 bases fitting TRBD1. Germline V CDR1 and CDR2: SGHVS, FNYEAQ. V gave up 1 base and J gave up 2 bases; unmatched junction bases: 14. The CDR3 extends over 19 amino acids. The CDR3 nucleotides are TGTGCCAGCAGCTTAGTACGAATTTCCGGGACAGGTCCCACAGATACGCAGTATTTT. This sequence encodes CASSLVRISGTGPTDTQYF.

In this sample, this clonotype turned up a few times. The chain's CDR3 is CAWETGWGTEAFF. CDR3 nucleotide sequence: TGTGCCTGGGAGACAGGGTGGGGCACTGAAGCTTTCTTT. The rearrangement uses TRBV30 and TRBJ1-1; the match to TRBD1 covers 7 bases. CDR1 is GTSNPN and CDR2 is SVGIG in the germline V gene (reference sequence). Losses at the gene ends were 5 bases for V and 4 bases for J; bases not matched to a gene: 7. CDR3 length: 13 residues. Drawing the rest from reference TRBV30 and TRBJ1-1, the complete variable domain is SQTIHQWPATLVQPVGSPLSLECTVEGTSNPNLYWYRQAAGRGLQLLFYSVGIGQISSEVPQNLSASRPQDRQFILSSKKLLLSDSGFYLCAWETGWGTEAFFGQGTRLTVV.

This clonotype has at least ten counts. V is TRBV14 and J is TRBJ2-1; perhaps TRBD2 as D (5 bases). This CDR3 has 15 amino acids. V was trimmed by 4 bases and J by 4 bases, leaving 14 bases between them. Per germline, CDR1 SGHDN and CDR2 FVKESK. The CDR3 nucleotides are TGTGCCAGCAGCCTGGCTAGCTGGTATTACAATGAGCAGTTCTTC. It translates to CASSLASWYYNEQFF.

This clonotype was seen at least ten times. The V and J genes are TRBV20-1 and TRBJ1-5; D is perhaps TRBD1 (5 bases). CDR1 and CDR2 from the germline V gene are DFQATT and SNEGSKA (reference sequence). The CDR3 consists of 18 residues. The ends were cut back, 3 bases at V and 2 bases at J, with 23 bases in the middle. The CDR3, as DNA: TGCAGTGCTAGTCCCCGCCCCCGGGACTGGAGGCGCAATCAGCCCCAGCATTTT. It yields the protein CSASPRPRDWRRNQPQHF.

The chain has TRBV18 and TRBJ1-1, with D possibly TRBD1 on 5 matching bases. Germline V gives CDR1 KGHSH, CDR2 LQKENI. The length of the CDR3 is 15 residues. V lost 5 bases, J lost 1 base, and 14 bases lay in between. In DNA, the CDR3 is TGTGCCAGCTCATCTTCCGGGACCAAGAACACTGAAGCTTTCTTT. Amino acids: CASSSSGTKNTEAFF.

This clonotype was recorded at least ten times. This rearrangement joins TRBV5-5 to TRBJ2-7; 9 nucleotides agree with TRBD1. Germline CDR1 reads SGHKS; CDR2 reads YYEKEE (reference sequence). The CDR3 is 20 residues long. V was clipped by 1 base and J by 3 bases; unmatched bases: 20. CDR3 bases: TGTGCCAGCAGCTTGAGGTTGGGGGACAGGGATCCCTTGAGTGGCTACGAGCAGTACTTC. This encodes CASSLRLGDRDPLSGYEQYF.

This clonotype was counted at least ten times. The V and J genes are TRBV7-9 and TRBJ2-7; 7 nucleotides align to TRBD1. The CDR3 runs to 16 residues. V trimming: 5 bases; J trimming: 7 bases; junction bases outside the gene matches: 17. Germline V lookup: CDR1 SEHNR, CDR2 FQNEAQ (reference sequence). CDR3 sequence: CASSPTMAPTGQEQYF. As DNA, the CDR3 is TGTGCCAGCAGCCCAACCATGGCCCCGACAGGGCAAGAGCAGTACTTC.

This clonotype was counted many times. V gene TRBV20-1 combines with J gene TRBJ1-5, with D possibly TRBD1 on 6 matching bases. The CDR3 is 14 residues long. The germline V gene encodes CDR1 DFQATT and CDR2 SNEGSKA (reference sequence). The V and J ends lost 0 bases and 3 bases respectively, with 9 bases between them. CDR3 amino acids: CSARDAGANQPQHF. The CDR3 coding sequence is TGCAGTGCTAGAGACGCAGGGGCCAATCAGCCCCAGCATTTT.

This clonotype was observed at least ten times. V usage is TRBV29-1 and J usage is TRBJ2-5; D may be TRBD1 or TRBD2 (5 bases each). In germline, CDR1 is SQVTM, CDR2 ANQGSEA. The CDR3 is 15 amino acids. The ends were cut back, 6 bases at V and 1 base at J, with 18 bases in the middle. The CDR3 sequence: CSVQRDGRIQETQYF. CDR3 nucleotide sequence: TGCAGCGTACAAAGGGACGGACGGATCCAAGAGACCCAGTACTTC.

This clonotype was seen many times. V is TRBV5-1 and J is TRBJ1-1, with TRBD1 as a possible D gene (5 bases). CDR1 and CDR2 from the germline V gene are SGHRS and YFSETQ. The CDR3 runs 14 residues. V lost 0 bases, J lost 2 bases, and 8 bases lay in between. The CDR3 is CASSLEQANTEAFF. CDR3 coding DNA: TGCGCCAGCAGCTTGGAACAGGCTAACACTGAAGCTTTCTTT.

V and J are TRBV6-1 and TRBJ1-2; a weak D match, TRBD1 (6 bases). Germline-derived CDR1 and CDR2 are MNHNS and SASEGT. This CDR3 region has 17 residues. V was pared by 6 bases and J by 4 bases, with 24 bases between. CDR3 sequence (DNA): TGTGCCAGCAGCTTACGCCCCGGGACACAAGACCTCTATGGCTACACCTTC. Translation gives CASSLRPGTQDLYGYTF.

This clonotype turned up a few times. V gene TRBV28 combines with J gene TRBJ2-7, with 7 bases lining up with TRBD2. The V gene's germline CDR1 is MDHEN and CDR2 SYDVKM. The CDR3 totals 14 residues. J lost 6 bases, V lost 10 bases, and 15 bases had no gene match. The CDR3 is CATNPGLGFREQYF. CDR3 nucleotides: TGTGCCACCAACCCCGGACTAGGCTTTCGCGAGCAGTACTTC.

At least ten counts were recorded for this clonotype. The chain is built from TRBV12-3 or TRBV12-4 and TRBJ2-2; TRBD2 aligns across 13 bases. The V gene end was trimmed by 8 bases and the J gene end by 0 bases; junction bases not matched to a gene: 3. The CDR3 totals 16 residues. The CDR3, as DNA: TGTGCCAGCCGGGGACTAGCGGGGTCGAACACCGGGGAGCTGTTTTTT. Its translation: CASRGLAGSNTGELFF.

This clonotype was recorded many times. J is TRBJ1-5 and V is TRBV20-1, with TRBD1 matching over 7 bases. This CDR3 region has 15 residues. Per germline, CDR1 DFQATT and CDR2 SNEGSKA (reference sequence). V was pared by 2 bases and J by 3 bases, with 7 bases of the junction left unmatched. This chain's CDR3 is CSARPPGQLNQPQHF. The CDR3 DNA reads TGCAGTGCTAGACCCCCGGGACAGCTCAATCAGCCCCAGCATTTT.

This clonotype has just one count. The chain employs TRBV28 and TRBJ1-5, with 7 bases lining up with TRBD1. Germline trimming cut 5 bases from V and 3 bases from J; bases unmatched to any gene: 13. Looked up from germline, CDR1 is MDHEN and CDR2 is SYDVKM. The CDR3 totals 17 residues. For the CDR3, the DNA is TGTGCCAGCAGTGACGATTTGACAGGGTTTTTCAATCAGCCCCAGCATTTT. It specifies CASSDDLTGFFNQPQHF. Full variable domain (outside the CDR3, taken from reference TRBV28 and TRBJ1-5): DVKVTQSSRYLVKRTGEKVFLECVQDMDHENMFWYRQDPGLGLRLIYFSYDVKMKEKGDIPEGYSVSREKKERFSLILESASTNQTSMYLCASSDDLTGFFNQPQHFGDGTRLSIL.

The sample holds many counts of this clonotype. This chain connects TRBV12-3 or TRBV12-4 to TRBJ1-5; D is possibly TRBD1 (5 bases). The CDR3 extends over 15 amino acids. The V and J ends lost 5 bases and 2 bases respectively, with 13 bases between them. For the CDR3, the DNA is TGTGCCAGCAGTCCCCTGGGGCGTGGCAATCAGCCCCAGCATTTT. This codes for CASSPLGRGNQPQHF.